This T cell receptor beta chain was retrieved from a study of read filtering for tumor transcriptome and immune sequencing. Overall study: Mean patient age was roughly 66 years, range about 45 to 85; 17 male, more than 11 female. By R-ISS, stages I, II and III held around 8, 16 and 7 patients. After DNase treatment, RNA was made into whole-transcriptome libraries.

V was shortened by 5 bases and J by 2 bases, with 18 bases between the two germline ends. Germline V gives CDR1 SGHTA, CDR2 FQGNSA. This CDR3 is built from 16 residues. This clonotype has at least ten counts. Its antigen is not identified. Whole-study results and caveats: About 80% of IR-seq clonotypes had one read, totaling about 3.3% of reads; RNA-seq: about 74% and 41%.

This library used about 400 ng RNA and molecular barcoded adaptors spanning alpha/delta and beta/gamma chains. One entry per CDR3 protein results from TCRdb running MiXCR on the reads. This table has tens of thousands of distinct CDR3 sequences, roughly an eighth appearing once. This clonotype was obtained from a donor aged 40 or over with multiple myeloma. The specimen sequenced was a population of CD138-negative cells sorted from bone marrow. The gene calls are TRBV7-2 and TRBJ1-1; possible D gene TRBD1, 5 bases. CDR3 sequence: CASSPHGGTVNTEAFF. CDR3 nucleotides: TGTGCCAGCAGCCCTCATGGAGGGACGGTAAACACTGAAGCTTTCTTT.